The present TCR beta chain was sequenced within a study of blood T cell repertoires in COVID-19. Study details: Spain, Italy and the United States supplied samples that represented acute and convalescent COVID-19.

Produced via immunoSEQ multiplex PCR; TCRdb's table is partial and in-frame only. The data contain about 220,000 clones, 82% of them seen just once; the ten biggest clones take up about 3.8%. This clone was found a few times. This receptor was taken from a woman over 75 with acute or convalescent COVID-19. Sequencing was performed on peripheral blood.

The CDR3, as DNA: TGCAGTGCCCCCGAGTGGAATGAGCAGTTCTTC. It is translated as CSAPEWNEQFF. The chain links TRBV20-1 to TRBJ2-1; D uncertain. Deletions cut 6 bases from V and 7 bases from J, with 10 bases between. This CDR3 has 11 residues. Germline V gene data show CDR1 as DFQATT and CDR2 as SNEGSKA (reference sequence).